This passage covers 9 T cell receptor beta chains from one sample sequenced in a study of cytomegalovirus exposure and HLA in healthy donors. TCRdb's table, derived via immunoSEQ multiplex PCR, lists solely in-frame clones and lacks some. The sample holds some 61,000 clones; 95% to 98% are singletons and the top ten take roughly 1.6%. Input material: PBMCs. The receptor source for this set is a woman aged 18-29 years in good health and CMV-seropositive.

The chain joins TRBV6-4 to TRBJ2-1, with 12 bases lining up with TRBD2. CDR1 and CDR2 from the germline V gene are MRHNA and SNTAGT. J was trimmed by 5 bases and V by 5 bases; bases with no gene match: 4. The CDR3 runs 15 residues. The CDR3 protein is CASSQLAGGDNEQFF. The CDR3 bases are TGTGCCAGCAGTCAACTAGCGGGAGGAGACAATGAGCAGTTCTTC.

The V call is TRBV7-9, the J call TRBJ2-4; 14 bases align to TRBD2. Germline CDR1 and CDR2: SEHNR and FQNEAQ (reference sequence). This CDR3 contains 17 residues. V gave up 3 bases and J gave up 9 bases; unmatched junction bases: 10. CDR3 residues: CASSFNPGLAGEFIQYF. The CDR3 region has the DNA TGTGCCAGCAGCTTCAACCCGGGACTAGCGGGAGAATTCATTCAGTACTTC. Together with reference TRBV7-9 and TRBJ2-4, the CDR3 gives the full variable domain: DTGVSQNPRHKITKRGQNVTFRCDPISEHNRLYWYRQTLGQGPEFLTYFQNEAQLEKSRLLSDRFSAERPKGSFSTLEIQRTEQGDSAMYLCASSFNPGLAGEFIQYFGAGTRLSVL.

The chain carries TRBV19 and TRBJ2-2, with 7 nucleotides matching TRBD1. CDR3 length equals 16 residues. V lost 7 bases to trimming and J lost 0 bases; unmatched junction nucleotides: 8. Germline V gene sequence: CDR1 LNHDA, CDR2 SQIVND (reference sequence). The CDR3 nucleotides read TGTGCCAGTAAGCCCCGACAGGGTCCGAACACCGGGGAGCTGTTTTTT. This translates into CASKPRQGPNTGELFF.

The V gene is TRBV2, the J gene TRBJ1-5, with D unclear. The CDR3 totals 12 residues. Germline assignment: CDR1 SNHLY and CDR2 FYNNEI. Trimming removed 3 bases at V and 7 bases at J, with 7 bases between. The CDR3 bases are TGTGCCAGCAGTGACGGGTCCCAGCCCCAGCATTTT. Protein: CASSDGSQPQHF.

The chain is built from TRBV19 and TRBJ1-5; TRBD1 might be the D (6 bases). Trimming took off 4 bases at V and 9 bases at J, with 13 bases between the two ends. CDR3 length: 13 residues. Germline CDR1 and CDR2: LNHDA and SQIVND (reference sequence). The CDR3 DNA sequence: TGTGCCAGTAGTACCGGACAGCATACGCCCCAGCATTTT. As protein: CASSTGQHTPQHF.

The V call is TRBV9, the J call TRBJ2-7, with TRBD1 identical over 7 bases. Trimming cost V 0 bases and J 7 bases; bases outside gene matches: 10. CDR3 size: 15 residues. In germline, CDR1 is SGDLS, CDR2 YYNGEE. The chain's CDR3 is CASSVEGAAVREQYF. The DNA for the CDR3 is TGTGCCAGCAGCGTAGAGGGGGCGGCGGTGCGAGAGCAGTACTTC.

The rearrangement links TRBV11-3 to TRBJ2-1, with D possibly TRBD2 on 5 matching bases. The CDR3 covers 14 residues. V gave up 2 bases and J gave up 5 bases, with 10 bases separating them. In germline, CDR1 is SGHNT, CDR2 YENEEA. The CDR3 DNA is TGTGCCAGCAGCTTAAAGCGGTATCACAATGAGCAGTTCTTC. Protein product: CASSLKRYHNEQFF.

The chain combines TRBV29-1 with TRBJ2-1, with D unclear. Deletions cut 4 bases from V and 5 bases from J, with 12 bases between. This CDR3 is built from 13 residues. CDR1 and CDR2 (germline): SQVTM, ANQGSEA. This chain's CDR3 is CSVGAMDNNEQFF. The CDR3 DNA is TGCAGCGTTGGGGCCATGGATAACAATGAGCAGTTCTTC.

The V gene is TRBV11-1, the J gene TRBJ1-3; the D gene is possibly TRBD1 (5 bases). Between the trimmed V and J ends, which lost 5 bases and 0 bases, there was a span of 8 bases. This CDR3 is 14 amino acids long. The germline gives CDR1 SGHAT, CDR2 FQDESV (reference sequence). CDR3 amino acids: CASSADSSGNTIYF. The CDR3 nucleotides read TGTGCCAGCAGCGCCGACAGCTCTGGAAACACCATATATTTT.